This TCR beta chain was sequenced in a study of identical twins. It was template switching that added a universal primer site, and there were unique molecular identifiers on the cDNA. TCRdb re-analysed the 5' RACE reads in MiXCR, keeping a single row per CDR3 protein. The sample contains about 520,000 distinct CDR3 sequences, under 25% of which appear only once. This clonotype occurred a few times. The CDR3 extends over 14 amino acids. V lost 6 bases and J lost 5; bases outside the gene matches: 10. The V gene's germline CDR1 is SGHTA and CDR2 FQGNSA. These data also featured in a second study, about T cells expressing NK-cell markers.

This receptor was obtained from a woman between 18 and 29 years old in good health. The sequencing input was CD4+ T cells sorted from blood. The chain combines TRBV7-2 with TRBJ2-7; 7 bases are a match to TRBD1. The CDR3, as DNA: TGTGCCAGCAGTCCCGACAGGGTTGTAGACGAGCAGTACTTC. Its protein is CASSPDRVVDEQYF.